Shown below are 8 T cell receptor beta chains from a single sample sequenced in a study of CD8 T cells in Susac syndrome. The authors reverse transcribed about 0.5 to 1 ug RNA with random hexamers. TCRdb passed the immunoSEQ multiplex PCR reads through MiXCR, listing each CDR3 protein once. This table has around 130,000 distinct CDR3 sequences, 90% to 95% appearing once. The sequenced sample consisted of CD4+ T cells from PBMCs. These receptors came from a human donor in good health.

The genes are TRBV4-2 and TRBJ2-3; 7 bases are a match to TRBD2. Germline V lookup: CDR1 LGHNA, CDR2 YNFKEQ. V gave up 1 base and J gave up 5 bases; unmatched junction bases: 9. CDR3 length equals 16 residues. For the CDR3, the DNA is TGTGCCAGCAGCCAAGGCGGACTAGGATATCGAGATACGCAGTATTTT. Translating it yields CASSQGGLGYRDTQYF.

This chain connects TRBV5-4 to TRBJ2-7; 10 nucleotides align to TRBD2. Germline values: CDR1 SGHNT, CDR2 YYREEE (reference sequence). J lost 4 bases, V lost 3 bases, and 10 bases had no gene match. The CDR3 loop spans 16 amino acids. CDR3 in DNA: TGTGCCAGCAGCTATGATTTAGCGGGAGGAGCGTACGAGCAGTACTTC. This gives the protein CASSYDLAGGAYEQYF.

The chain couples TRBV29-1 to TRBJ1-5; no firm D call. Germline-derived CDR1 and CDR2 are SQVTM and ANQGSEA. Trimming pared 5 bases from V and 11 bases from J, leaving 19 bases between. The CDR3 has 13 amino acids. This chain's CDR3 is CSVRSLGERAQHF. The CDR3 coding sequence is TGCAGCGTTAGGTCCCTTGGGGAGAGAGCCCAGCATTTT.

The J gene is TRBJ1-1, the V gene TRBV4-1; D not resolved. CDR3 length equals 14 residues. The ends were cut back, 3 bases at V and 0 bases at J, with 8 bases in the middle. The germline V gene has CDR1 MGHRA and CDR2 YSYEKL. The CDR3 sequence: CASSQSRLNTEAFF. The DNA of the CDR3 is TGCGCCAGCAGCCAGAGTCGGCTGAACACTGAAGCTTTCTTT.

The CDR3 region is CASSHTDYEQYF. The CDR3 DNA is TGTGCCAGCAGCCACACCGACTACGAGCAGTACTTC. The chain employs TRBV7-2 and TRBJ2-7; D uncertain. The germline V gene encodes CDR1 SGHTA and CDR2 FQGNSA. This CDR3 has 12 amino acids. V was clipped by 5 bases and J by 3 bases, with 8 bases between them.

The DNA for the CDR3 is TGCGCCAGCAGCCCTAGTGGTAGCGGGAACACCGGGGAGCTGTTTTTT. It encodes CASSPSGSGNTGELFF. The genes are TRBV5-1 and TRBJ2-2; D might be TRBD2 (6 bases). Looked up from germline, CDR1 is SGHRS and CDR2 is YFSETQ. V lost 4 bases to trimming and J lost 1 base, with 14 bases between them. The CDR3 totals 16 residues.

V gene TRBV7-9 combines with J gene TRBJ2-1, with TRBD2 identical over 9 bases. Germline-derived CDR1 and CDR2 are SEHNR and FQNEAQ (reference sequence). With 5 bases clipped from V and 0 bases from J, the junction kept 2 bases outside the gene matches. CDR3 length: 15 amino acids. The CDR3 DNA follows: TGTGCCAGCAGCCCTAGCGGGGCCTCCTACAATGAGCAGTTCTTC. Protein: CASSPSGASYNEQFF.

CDR3: CASSWGELYGYTF. The CDR3 coding sequence is TGTGCCAGCAGCTGGGGTGAACTCTATGGCTACACCTTC. The V call is TRBV5-6, the J call TRBJ1-2, with D unresolved. Between the trimmed V and J ends, which lost 3 bases and 4 bases, there was a span of 10 bases. The CDR3 is 13 amino acids. Germline-derived CDR1 and CDR2 are SGHDT and YYEEEE. Full variable domain (remainder filled in from reference TRBV5-6 and TRBJ1-2): DAGVTQSPTHLIKTRGQQVTLRCSPKSGHDTVSWYQQALGQGPQFIFQYYEEEERQRGNFPDRFSGHQFPNYSSELNVNALLLGDSALYLCASSWGELYGYTFGSGTRLTVV.